The entry that follows covers one T cell receptor (beta chain) sequence. The target antigen is unknown. This sample was included in a study of CD8+CD57+ T cells in acquired aplastic anemia. The overall study: DNA per sorted CD4+ or CD8+ sample ranged about 0.19 to 30 ug, averaging about 3 ug. General study findings and limits: Sharing between patients and controls was observed for twenty-nine CD8+ CDR3 sequences.

Flow cytometry had shown expanded CD8+CD57+ cells in the patients chosen for sequencing. Germline values: CDR1 DFQATT, CDR2 SNEGSKA (reference sequence). This CDR3 comprises 17 residues. V dropped 0 bases and J dropped 10 bases, with 25 bases sitting between them. The use of genomic DNA as template underpinned the TCR beta VDJ and CDR3 profiling. TCRdb ran MiXCR on the reads and lists one entry per CDR3 protein. The data hold some 180,000 distinct CDR3 sequences, with around 63% observed a single time. The J gene is TRBJ2-1, the V gene TRBV20-1; perhaps TRBD2 as D (8 bases). This TCR came from a human donor with aplastic anemia. Sequencing input: sorted CD4+, CD8+, or CD8+CD57+ T cells (not recorded which) from PBMCs. CDR3 sequence: CSARERTSRGDYEEQFF. The CDR3 DNA reads TGCAGTGCTAGAGAGAGGACTAGCAGGGGGGATTACGAGGAGCAGTTCTTC.